This is a list of T cell receptor beta chains from one sample in a study of blood T cell repertoires in COVID-19. Some clones are missing from TCRdb's copy, which holds only in-frame ones; the method was immunoSEQ multiplex PCR. Seen here are just over 150,000 clones, just under 85% observed once, and the top ten hold around a fifth. Input material: peripheral blood. Receptors were obtained from a woman at least 80 years old with acute or convalescent COVID-19. Both conserved end residues are part of each CDR3. D genes are given only for firm matches. Size tells how often a clone was seen (once, few, many) or the class of an expanded clone, and some rows leave it out.

d_gene: .; abundance: once; j_gene: TRBJ1-1; v_gene: TRBV5-1; len: 13; CDR3aa: CASSLAPGTEAFF; CDR3nt: TGCGCCAGCAGCTTGGCTCCAGGCACTGAAGCTTTCTTT
d_gene: TRBD1; abundance: .; j_gene: TRBJ1-1; v_gene: TRBV5-1; len: 13; CDR3aa: CASRGQGNTEAFF; CDR3nt: TGCGCCAGCAGGGGACAGGGGAACACTGAAGCTTTCTTT
d_gene: .; abundance: .; j_gene: TRBJ1-4; v_gene: TRBV27; len: 15; CDR3aa: CASSRTTGAGEKLFF; CDR3nt: TGTGCCAGCAGTCGAACGACAGGCGCGGGTGAAAAACTGTTTTTT
d_gene: .; abundance: .; j_gene: TRBJ2-3; v_gene: TRBV25-1; len: 14; CDR3aa: CASRGGGGPDTQYF; CDR3nt: TGTGCCAGCAGGGGGGGAGGGGGGCCAGATACGCAGTATTTT
d_gene: TRBD1; abundance: once; j_gene: TRBJ1-1; v_gene: TRBV6-5; len: 14; CDR3aa: CASRFTGGGTEAFF; CDR3nt: TGTGCCAGCAGATTCACAGGGGGCGGCACTGAAGCTTTCTTT
d_gene: TRBD1; abundance: .; j_gene: TRBJ1-2; v_gene: TRBV6-1; len: 17; CDR3aa: CASSGEEDRGRPRGYTF; CDR3nt: TGTGCCAGCAGTGGTGAGGAGGACAGGGGGCGCCCCCGCGGCTACACCTTC
d_gene: TRBD2; abundance: .; j_gene: TRBJ2-2; v_gene: TRBV25-1; len: 15; CDR3aa: CASSEAGGETGELFF; CDR3nt: TGTGCCAGCAGTGAAGCGGGAGGGGAGACCGGGGAGCTGTTTTTT
d_gene: .; abundance: .; j_gene: TRBJ2-1; v_gene: TRBV29-1; len: 13; CDR3aa: CSAGRTTDNEQFF; CDR3nt: TGCAGCGCCGGAAGGACAACTGACAATGAGCAGTTCTTC
d_gene: .; abundance: .; j_gene: TRBJ1-1; v_gene: TRBV2; len: 12; CDR3aa: CASTRGGTEAFF; CDR3nt: TGTGCCAGCACGAGGGGAGGTACTGAAGCTTTCTTT
d_gene: .; abundance: .; j_gene: TRBJ2-5; v_gene: TRBV11-2; len: 15; CDR3aa: CASTSQGWAQETQYF; CDR3nt: TGTGCCAGCACCTCACAGGGATGGGCACAAGAGACCCAGTACTTC
d_gene: TRBD1; abundance: .; j_gene: TRBJ1-1; v_gene: TRBV29-1; len: 13; CDR3aa: CSVEGTGGTEAFF; CDR3nt: TGCAGCGTTGAGGGGACAGGAGGGACTGAAGCTTTCTTT
d_gene: .; abundance: .; j_gene: TRBJ2-2; v_gene: TRBV5-5; len: 15; CDR3aa: CASSFSALNTGELFF; CDR3nt: TGTGCCAGCAGCTTTTCTGCGCTGAACACCGGGGAGCTGTTTTTT
d_gene: .; abundance: .; j_gene: TRBJ1-1; v_gene: TRBV19; len: 14; CDR3aa: CASSILTANTEAFF; CDR3nt: TGTGCCAGTAGTATTTTAACAGCAAACACTGAAGCTTTCTTT
d_gene: TRBD2; abundance: .; j_gene: TRBJ2-7; v_gene: TRBV4-1; len: 13; CDR3aa: CASSQAFGGEQYF; CDR3nt: TGCGCCAGCAGCCAGGCCTTCGGGGGGGAGCAGTACTTC
d_gene: .; abundance: .; j_gene: TRBJ1-2; v_gene: TRBV9; len: 11; CDR3aa: CASSGRSGYTF; CDR3nt: TGTGCCAGCAGCGGGAGAAGTGGCTACACCTTC
d_gene: TRBD2; abundance: once; j_gene: TRBJ2-7; v_gene: TRBV18; len: 16; CDR3aa: CASSPPGLAGVSEQYF; CDR3nt: TGTGCCAGCTCACCCCCGGGACTAGCGGGAGTTTCGGAGCAGTACTTC
d_gene: TRBD1; abundance: .; j_gene: TRBJ2-1; v_gene: TRBV18; len: 15; CDR3aa: CASSPSAGGSNEQFF; CDR3nt: TGTGCCAGCTCACCAAGCGCAGGGGGAAGCAATGAGCAGTTCTTC
d_gene: .; abundance: .; j_gene: TRBJ1-5; v_gene: TRBV28; len: 16; CDR3aa: CASSTVSGGRHQPQHF; CDR3nt: TGTGCCAGCAGCACCGTGAGCGGAGGGAGACATCAGCCCCAGCATTTT
d_gene: .; abundance: .; j_gene: TRBJ2-7; v_gene: TRBV7-2; len: 13; CDR3aa: CASSLTTAHTQYF; CDR3nt: TGTGCCAGCAGCTTAACGACAGCTCATACCCAGTACTTC
d_gene: TRBD1; abundance: .; j_gene: TRBJ1-1; v_gene: TRBV5-1; len: 15; CDR3aa: CASIDRDRGHTEAFF; CDR3nt: TGCGCCAGCATCGACCGGGACAGGGGGCACACTGAAGCTTTCTTT
d_gene: .; abundance: .; j_gene: TRBJ2-2; v_gene: TRBV6-5; len: 14; CDR3aa: CASSIQGNTGELFF; CDR3nt: TGTGCCAGCAGTATACAGGGAAACACCGGGGAGCTGTTTTTT
d_gene: .; abundance: .; j_gene: TRBJ1-2; v_gene: TRBV9; len: 12; CDR3aa: CASSTGPHGYTF; CDR3nt: TGTGCCAGCAGCACAGGGCCACATGGCTACACCTTC
d_gene: TRBD1; abundance: .; j_gene: TRBJ2-7; v_gene: TRBV10-3; len: 15; CDR3aa: CAISESDRGHHEQYF; CDR3nt: TGTGCCATCAGTGAGTCGGACAGGGGGCACCACGAGCAGTACTTC
d_gene: TRBD2; abundance: .; j_gene: TRBJ2-7; v_gene: TRBV5-1; len: 15; CDR3aa: CASTIGTSGSYEQYF; CDR3nt: TGCGCCAGCACCATCGGGACTAGCGGGAGCTACGAGCAGTACTTC
d_gene: .; abundance: .; j_gene: TRBJ1-2; v_gene: TRBV5-1; len: 14; CDR3aa: CASSLVTEGSGYTF; CDR3nt: TGCGCCAGCAGCTTGGTGACGGAGGGCAGTGGCTACACCTTC
d_gene: TRBD1; abundance: .; j_gene: TRBJ1-3; v_gene: TRBV18; len: 16; CDR3aa: CASSPYQGALGNTIYF; CDR3nt: TGTGCCAGCTCACCATATCAGGGGGCGCTTGGAAACACCATATATTTT
d_gene: .; abundance: .; j_gene: TRBJ1-4; v_gene: TRBV9; len: 18; CDR3aa: CASSVRAGEVRTNEKLFF; CDR3nt: TGTGCCAGCAGCGTACGAGCAGGGGAAGTTCGGACTAATGAAAAACTGTTTTTT
d_gene: TRBD1; abundance: .; j_gene: TRBJ1-1; v_gene: TRBV28; len: 14; CDR3aa: CASSPTGRNTEAFF; CDR3nt: TGTGCCAGCAGTCCGACAGGGCGGAACACTGAAGCTTTCTTT
d_gene: TRBD1; abundance: .; j_gene: TRBJ2-5; v_gene: TRBV10-3; len: 15; CDR3aa: CAIRGTGASQETQYF; CDR3nt: TGTGCCATCAGGGGGACAGGGGCTTCCCAAGAGACCCAGTACTTC
d_gene: .; abundance: .; j_gene: TRBJ1-6; v_gene: TRBV12-3/TRBV12-4; len: 12; CDR3aa: CASSFRNSPLHF; CDR3nt: TGTGCCAGCAGTTTCCGTAATTCACCCCTCCACTTT
d_gene: TRBD1; abundance: few; j_gene: TRBJ2-1; v_gene: TRBV9; len: 16; CDR3aa: CASSGRTGGMYNEQFF; CDR3nt: TGTGCCAGCAGCGGAAGGACAGGGGGCATGTACAATGAGCAGTTCTTC
d_gene: .; abundance: .; j_gene: TRBJ2-1; v_gene: TRBV10-3; len: 13; CDR3aa: CAISVLDFGEQFF; CDR3nt: TGTGCCATCAGTGTACTAGACTTCGGTGAGCAGTTCTTC
d_gene: .; abundance: once; j_gene: TRBJ1-2; v_gene: TRBV19; len: 12; CDR3aa: CASTEDSYGYTF; CDR3nt: TGTGCCAGTACCGAGGACAGCTATGGCTACACCTTC
d_gene: .; abundance: .; j_gene: TRBJ2-7; v_gene: TRBV4-1; len: 16; CDR3aa: CASSQTDSSAPYEQYF; CDR3nt: TGCGCCAGCAGCCAAACGGACTCCTCTGCCCCCTACGAGCAGTACTTC
d_gene: .; abundance: medium-sized; j_gene: TRBJ1-1; v_gene: TRBV29-1; len: 14; CDR3aa: CSVVLAPSGAEAFF; CDR3nt: TGCAGCGTTGTTTTGGCCCCCTCGGGGGCTGAAGCTTTCTTT
d_gene: .; abundance: .; j_gene: TRBJ1-4; v_gene: TRBV23-1; len: 13; CDR3aa: CASSSGVNEKLFF; CDR3nt: TGCGCCAGCAGTTCAGGGGTTAATGAAAAACTGTTTTTT
d_gene: TRBD2; abundance: .; j_gene: TRBJ2-5; v_gene: TRBV3-1/TRBV3-2; len: 14; CDR3aa: CASTSGGVKETQYF; CDR3nt: TGTGCCAGCACCTCCGGGGGGGTGAAAGAGACCCAGTACTTC
d_gene: .; abundance: .; j_gene: TRBJ1-1; v_gene: TRBV18; len: 13; CDR3aa: CASSLHGNTEAFF; CDR3nt: TGTGCCAGCTCACTACATGGGAACACTGAAGCTTTCTTT
d_gene: TRBD2; abundance: .; j_gene: TRBJ2-1; v_gene: TRBV6-5; len: 16; CDR3aa: CASSSGGTSGYNEQFF; CDR3nt: TGTGCCAGCAGTTCCGGGGGGACTAGTGGGTACAATGAGCAGTTCTTC
d_gene: TRBD2; abundance: .; j_gene: TRBJ2-3; v_gene: TRBV11-2; len: 15; CDR3aa: CASSPRLASTDTQYF; CDR3nt: TGTGCCAGCAGCCCCAGACTAGCGTCCACAGATACGCAGTATTTT
d_gene: TRBD2; abundance: .; j_gene: TRBJ2-5; v_gene: TRBV2; len: 12; CDR3aa: CASSTSGETQYF; CDR3nt: TGTGCCAGCTCGACTAGCGGAGAGACTCAGTACTTC
d_gene: .; abundance: .; j_gene: TRBJ2-3; v_gene: TRBV10-3; len: 18; CDR3aa: CAISAGASPGLSAYTQYF; CDR3nt: TGTGCCATCAGTGCCGGGGCTTCTCCGGGACTCTCTGCGTATACGCAGTATTTT
d_gene: .; abundance: .; j_gene: TRBJ2-1; v_gene: TRBV7-9; len: 18; CDR3aa: CASSLIFVRGHSYNEQFF; CDR3nt: TGTGCCAGCAGCTTAATTTTCGTGCGGGGGCACTCCTACAATGAGCAGTTCTTC
d_gene: TRBD1; abundance: .; j_gene: TRBJ1-2; v_gene: TRBV4-3; len: 13; CDR3aa: CASSRQGIHGYTF; CDR3nt: TGCGCCAGCAGCCGACAGGGGATCCATGGCTATACCTTC
d_gene: .; abundance: .; j_gene: TRBJ1-1; v_gene: TRBV5-1; len: 15; CDR3aa: CASSLATGGSTEAFF; CDR3nt: TGCGCCAGCAGCTTGGCCACGGGGGGATCCACTGAAGCTTTCTTT
d_gene: TRBD2; abundance: .; j_gene: TRBJ2-1; v_gene: TRBV6-5; len: 15; CDR3aa: CASSYVLAHYNEQFF; CDR3nt: TGTGCCAGCAGTTACGTACTAGCGCACTACAATGAGCAGTTCTTC